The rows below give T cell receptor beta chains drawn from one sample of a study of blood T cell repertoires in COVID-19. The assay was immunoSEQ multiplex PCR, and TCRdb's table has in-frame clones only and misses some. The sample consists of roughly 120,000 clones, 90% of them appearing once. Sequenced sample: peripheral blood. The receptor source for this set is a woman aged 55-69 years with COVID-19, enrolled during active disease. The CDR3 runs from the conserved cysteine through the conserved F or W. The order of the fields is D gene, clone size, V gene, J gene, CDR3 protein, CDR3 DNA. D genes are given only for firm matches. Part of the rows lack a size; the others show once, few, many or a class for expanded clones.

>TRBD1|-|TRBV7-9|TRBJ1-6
CASSVDRGNSPLHF
TGTGCCAGCAGTGTAGACAGGGGGAATTCACCCCTCCACTTT
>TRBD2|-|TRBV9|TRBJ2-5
CASSVRLAGGQETQYF
TGTGCCAGCAGCGTAAGACTAGCGGGGGGACAAGAGACCCAGTACTTC
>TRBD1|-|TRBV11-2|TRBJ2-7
CASSRGGQGAHEQYF
TGTGCCAGCAGCCGAGGCGGACAGGGGGCCCACGAGCAGTACTTC
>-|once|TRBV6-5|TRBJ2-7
CASSYEGRGSEQYF
TGTGCCAGCAGTTACGAAGGCAGGGGAAGCGAGCAGTACTTC
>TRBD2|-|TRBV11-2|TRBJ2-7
CASSLWGGYEQYF
TGTGCCAGCAGCTTATGGGGGGGCTACGAGCAGTACTTC
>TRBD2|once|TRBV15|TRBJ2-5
CATSRDAGGGEETQYF
TGTGCCACCAGCCGGGATGCCGGCGGGGGGGAAGAGACCCAGTACTTC
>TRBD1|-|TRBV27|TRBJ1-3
CASRAQGEAGNTIYF
TGTGCCAGCAGGGCCCAGGGGGAGGCGGGAAACACCATATATTTT
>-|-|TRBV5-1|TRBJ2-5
CASSFARGAGETQYF
TGCGCCAGCAGCTTTGCCCGGGGGGCGGGAGAGACCCAGTACTTC
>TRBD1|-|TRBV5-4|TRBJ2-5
CASGGGQAETQYF
TGTGCCAGCGGAGGGGGACAGGCGGAGACCCAGTACTTC
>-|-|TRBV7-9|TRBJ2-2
CASSLGGLAGELFF
TGTGCCAGCAGCTTAGGGGGACTGGCCGGGGAGCTGTTTTTT
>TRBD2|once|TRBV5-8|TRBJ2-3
CASGRAGESPSTDTQYF
TGTGCCAGCGGGCGGGCGGGGGAGTCCCCTTCCACAGATACGCAGTATTTT
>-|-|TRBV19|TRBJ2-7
CASSHLVGGASSYEQYF
TGTGCCAGTAGTCACTTGGTGGGCGGGGCGTCCTCCTACGAGCAGTACTTC
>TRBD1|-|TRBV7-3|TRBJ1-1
CASSFDRVGTNTEAFF
TGTGCCAGCAGTTTTGACAGGGTGGGGACTAACACTGAAGCTTTCTTT
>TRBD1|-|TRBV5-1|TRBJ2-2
CASSPTGYRGAGELFF
TGCGCCAGCAGCCCAACAGGATACAGGGGTGCCGGGGAGCTGTTTTTT
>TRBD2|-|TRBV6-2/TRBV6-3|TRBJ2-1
CASSYGAGGRYNEQFF
TGTGCCAGCAGTTATGGGGCGGGGGGCCGCTACAATGAGCAGTTCTTC
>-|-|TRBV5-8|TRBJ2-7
CASSLTAAKTYEQYF
TGTGCCAGCAGCTTGACAGCGGCGAAAACCTACGAGCAGTACTTC
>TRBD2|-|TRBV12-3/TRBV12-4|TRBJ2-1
CASGVTSWEQFF
TGTGCCAGCGGAGTGACTAGCTGGGAGCAGTTCTTC
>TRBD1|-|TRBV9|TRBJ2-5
CASSVWGQGETQYF
TGTGCCAGCAGCGTTTGGGGACAGGGGGAGACCCAGTACTTC
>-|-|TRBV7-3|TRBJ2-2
CASSWRGTGELFF
TGTGCCAGCAGCTGGAGAGGCACCGGGGAGCTGTTTTTT
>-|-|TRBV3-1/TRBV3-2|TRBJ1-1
CASSQEGGWGRNTEAFF
TGTGCCAGCAGCCAAGAAGGTGGGTGGGGCAGAAACACTGAAGCTTTCTTT
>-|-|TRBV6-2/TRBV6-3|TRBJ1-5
CASSYSGSSNQPQHF
TGTGCCAGCAGTTACTCGGGCAGTAGCAATCAGCCCCAGCATTTT
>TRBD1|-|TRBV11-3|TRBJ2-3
CASSSRQGTDTQYF
TGTGCCAGCAGCTCCCGACAGGGAACAGATACGCAGTATTTT
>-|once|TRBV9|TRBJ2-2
CASSGGSRTYTGELFF
TGTGCCAGCAGCGGGGGCAGCAGAACCTACACCGGGGAGCTGTTTTTT
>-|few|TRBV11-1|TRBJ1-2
CASSLKGGYGYTF
TGTGCCAGCAGCTTAAAAGGGGGCTATGGCTACACCTTC
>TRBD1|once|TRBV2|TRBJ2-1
CASSAGTGETNEQFF
TGTGCCAGCAGTGCGGGGACAGGGGAAACCAATGAGCAGTTCTTC
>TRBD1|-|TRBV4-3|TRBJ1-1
CASSPSDRGAEAFF
TGCGCCAGCAGCCCAAGCGACAGGGGGGCTGAAGCTTTCTTT
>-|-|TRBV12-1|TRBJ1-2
CASSFLRAVGYTF
TGTGCCAGCAGCTTTTTGAGGGCCGTTGGCTACACCTTC
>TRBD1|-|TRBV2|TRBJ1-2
CASSSGQGRNGYTF
TGTGCCAGCAGTTCGGGACAGGGGAGAAATGGCTACACCTTC
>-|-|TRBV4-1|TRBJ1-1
CASSQVGVNTEAFF
TGCGCCAGCAGCCAAGTCGGGGTCAACACTGAAGCTTTCTTT
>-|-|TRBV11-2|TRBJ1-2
CASSLEAGGHYGYTF
TGTGCCAGCAGCTTAGAAGCTGGGGGCCACTATGGCTACACCTTC
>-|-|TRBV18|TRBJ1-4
CASSPGGGLNEKLFF
TGTGCCAGCTCACCAGGTGGGGGACTTAATGAAAAACTGTTTTTT
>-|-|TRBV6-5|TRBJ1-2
CASSPQGPEDGYTF
TGTGCCAGCAGTCCTCAGGGGCCCGAAGATGGCTACACCTTC
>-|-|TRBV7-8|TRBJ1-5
CASSNFPGGPYQPQHF
TGTGCCAGCAGCAATTTCCCGGGGGGGCCGTATCAGCCCCAGCATTTT
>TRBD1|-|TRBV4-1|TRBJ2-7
CASSHRTGGYGEQYF
TGCGCCAGCAGCCATAGGACAGGGGGCTATGGCGAGCAGTACTTC
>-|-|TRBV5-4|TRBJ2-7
CASSDGRGYEQYF
TGTGCCAGCAGCGACGGACGGGGCTACGAGCAGTACTTC